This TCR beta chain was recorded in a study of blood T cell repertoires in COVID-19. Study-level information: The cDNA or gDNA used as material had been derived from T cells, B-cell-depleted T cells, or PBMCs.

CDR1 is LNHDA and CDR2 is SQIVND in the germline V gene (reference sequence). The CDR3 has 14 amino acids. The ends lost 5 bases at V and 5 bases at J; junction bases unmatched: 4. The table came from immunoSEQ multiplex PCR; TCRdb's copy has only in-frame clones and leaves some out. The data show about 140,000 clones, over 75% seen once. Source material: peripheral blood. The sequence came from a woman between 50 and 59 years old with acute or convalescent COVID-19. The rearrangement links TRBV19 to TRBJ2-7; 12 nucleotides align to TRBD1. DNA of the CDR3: TGTGCCAGTAGTGCGGGACAGGGGGCCAACGAGCAGTACTTC. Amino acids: CASSAGQGANEQYF.